A single T cell receptor beta chain is shown here with its context. This record belongs to a study of untreated major depressive disorder. Participants with major medical conditions, Axis I/II comorbidities, regular medication or illicit drug use were excluded. Assay: immunoSEQ multiplex PCR; the TCRdb copy retains only in-frame clones and omits some. The repertoire holds fewer than 25,000 clones, 85% seen once, with 0.82% in the top ten. The receptor was isolated from a woman aged 25 to 39 in good health. Sequenced sample: CD4+ T cells from PBMCs.

DNA of the CDR3: TGTGCCAGCAGTTGGACAGGGGAAAAACTGTTTTTT. Translation: CASSWTGEKLFF. The V and J genes are TRBV28 and TRBJ1-4; TRBD1 agrees at 8 bases. Germline values: CDR1 MDHEN, CDR2 SYDVKM. J was trimmed by 8 bases and V by 4 bases; bases with no gene match: 0. The CDR3 covers 12 residues.